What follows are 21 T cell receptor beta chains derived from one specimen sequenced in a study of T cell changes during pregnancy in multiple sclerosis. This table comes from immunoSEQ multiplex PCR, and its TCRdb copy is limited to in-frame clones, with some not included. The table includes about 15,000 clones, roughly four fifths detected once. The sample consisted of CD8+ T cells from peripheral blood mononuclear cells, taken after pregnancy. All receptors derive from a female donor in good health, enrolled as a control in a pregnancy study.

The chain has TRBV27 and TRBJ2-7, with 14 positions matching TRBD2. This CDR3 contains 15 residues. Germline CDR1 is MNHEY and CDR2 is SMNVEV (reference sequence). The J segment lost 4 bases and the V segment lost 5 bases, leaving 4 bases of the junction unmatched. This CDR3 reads CASSTGTSGSYEQYF. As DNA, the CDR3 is TGTGCCAGCAGTACCGGGACTAGCGGGAGTTACGAGCAGTACTTC.

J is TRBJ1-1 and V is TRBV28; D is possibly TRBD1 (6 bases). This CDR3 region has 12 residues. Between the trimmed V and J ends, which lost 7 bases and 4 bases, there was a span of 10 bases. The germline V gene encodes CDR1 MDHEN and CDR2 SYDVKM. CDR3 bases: TGTGCCAGCAAAGCAGGGGCCACTGAAGCTTTCTTT. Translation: CASKAGATEAFF. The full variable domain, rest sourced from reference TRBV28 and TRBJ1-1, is DVKVTQSSRYLVKRTGEKVFLECVQDMDHENMFWYRQDPGLGLRLIYFSYDVKMKEKGDIPEGYSVSREKKERFSLILESASTNQTSMYLCASKAGATEAFFGQGTRLTVV.

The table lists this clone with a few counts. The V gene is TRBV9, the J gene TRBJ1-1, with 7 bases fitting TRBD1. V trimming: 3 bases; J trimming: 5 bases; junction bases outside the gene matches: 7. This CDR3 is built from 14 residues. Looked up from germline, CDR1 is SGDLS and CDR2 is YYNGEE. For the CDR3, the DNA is TGTGCCAGCAGCGAGACAGGGAAAGGTACTGAAGCTTTCTTT. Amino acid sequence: CASSETGKGTEAFF.

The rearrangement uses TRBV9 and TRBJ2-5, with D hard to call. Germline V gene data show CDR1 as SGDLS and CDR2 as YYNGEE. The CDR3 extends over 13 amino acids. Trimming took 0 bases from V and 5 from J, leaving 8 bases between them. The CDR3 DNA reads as TGTGCCAGCAGCGTAGTTCCCCGGGAGACCCAGTACTTC. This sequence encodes CASSVVPRETQYF.

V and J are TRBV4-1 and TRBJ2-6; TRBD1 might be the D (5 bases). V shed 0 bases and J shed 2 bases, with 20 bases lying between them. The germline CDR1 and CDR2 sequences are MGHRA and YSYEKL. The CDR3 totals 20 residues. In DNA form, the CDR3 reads TGCGCCAGCAGCCAAGATCATGAAATTCTCCAGGGTACTGGGGCCAACGTCCTGACTTTC. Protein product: CASSQDHEILQGTGANVLTF.

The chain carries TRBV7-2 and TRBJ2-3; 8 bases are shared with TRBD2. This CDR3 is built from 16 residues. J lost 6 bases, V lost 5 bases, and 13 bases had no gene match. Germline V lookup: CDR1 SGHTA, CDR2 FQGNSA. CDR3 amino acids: CASSKTLYGRGDTQYF. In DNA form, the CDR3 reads TGTGCCAGCAGCAAAACACTTTACGGGAGGGGGGATACGCAGTATTTT.

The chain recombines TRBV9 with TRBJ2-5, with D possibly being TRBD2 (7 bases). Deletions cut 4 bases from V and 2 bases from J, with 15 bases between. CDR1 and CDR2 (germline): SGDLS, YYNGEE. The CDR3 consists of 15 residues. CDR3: CASSNPGRGQETQYF. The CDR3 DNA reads TGTGCCAGCAGCAATCCGGGGAGGGGGCAAGAGACCCAGTACTTC.

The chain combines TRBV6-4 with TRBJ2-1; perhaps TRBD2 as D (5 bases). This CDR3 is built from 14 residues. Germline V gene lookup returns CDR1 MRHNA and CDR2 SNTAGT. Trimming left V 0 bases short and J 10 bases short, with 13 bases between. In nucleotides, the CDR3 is TGTGCCAGCAGTGACTCCGCTAGCTGGGAGGAGCAGTTCTTC. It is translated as CASSDSASWEEQFF.

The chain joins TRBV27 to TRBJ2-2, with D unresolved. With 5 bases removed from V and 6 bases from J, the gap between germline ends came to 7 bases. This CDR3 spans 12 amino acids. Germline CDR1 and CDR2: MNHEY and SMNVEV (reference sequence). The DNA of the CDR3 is TGTGCCAGCAGTATCTCCCCCGGGGAGCTGTTTTTT. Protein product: CASSISPGELFF.

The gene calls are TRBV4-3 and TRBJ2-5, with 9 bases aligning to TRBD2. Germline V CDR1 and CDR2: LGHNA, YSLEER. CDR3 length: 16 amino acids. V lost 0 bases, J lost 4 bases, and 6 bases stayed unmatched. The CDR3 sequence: CASSQERRGGGETQYF. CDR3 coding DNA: TGCGCCAGCAGCCAAGAACGGCGGGGGGGTGGAGAGACCCAGTACTTC.

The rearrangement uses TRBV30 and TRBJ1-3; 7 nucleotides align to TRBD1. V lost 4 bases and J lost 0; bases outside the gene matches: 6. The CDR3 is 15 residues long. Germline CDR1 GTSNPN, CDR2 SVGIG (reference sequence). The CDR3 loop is CAWTDRTASGNTIYF. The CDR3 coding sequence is TGTGCCTGGACGGACAGGACCGCCTCTGGAAACACCATATATTTT.

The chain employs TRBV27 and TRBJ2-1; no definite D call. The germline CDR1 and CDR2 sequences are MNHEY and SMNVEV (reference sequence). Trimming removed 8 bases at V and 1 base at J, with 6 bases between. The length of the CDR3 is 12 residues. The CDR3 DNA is TGTGCCAGCCGGAGATCCTACAATGAGCAGTTCTTC. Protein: CASRRSYNEQFF.

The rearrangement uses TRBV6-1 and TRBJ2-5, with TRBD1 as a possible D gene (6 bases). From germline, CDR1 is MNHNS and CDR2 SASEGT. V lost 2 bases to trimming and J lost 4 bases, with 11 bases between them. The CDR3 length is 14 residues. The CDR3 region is CASSERVGGETQYF. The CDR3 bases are TGTGCCAGCAGTGAAAGGGTAGGGGGAGAGACCCAGTACTTC.

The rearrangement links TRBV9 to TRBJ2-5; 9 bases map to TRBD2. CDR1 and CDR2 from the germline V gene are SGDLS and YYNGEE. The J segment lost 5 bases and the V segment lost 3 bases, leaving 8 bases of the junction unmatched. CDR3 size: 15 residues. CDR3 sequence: CASSEEVAGDETQYF. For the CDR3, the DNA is TGTGCCAGCAGCGAGGAGGTAGCGGGAGACGAGACCCAGTACTTC.

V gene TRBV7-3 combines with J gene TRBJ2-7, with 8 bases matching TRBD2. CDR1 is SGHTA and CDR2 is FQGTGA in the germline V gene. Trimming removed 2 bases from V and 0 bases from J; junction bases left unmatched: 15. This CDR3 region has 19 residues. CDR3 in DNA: TGTGCCAGCAGCTTAGGGCTAGCGGGTAGAAAAGGGCCCTCCTACGAGCAGTACTTC. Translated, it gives CASSLGLAGRKGPSYEQYF. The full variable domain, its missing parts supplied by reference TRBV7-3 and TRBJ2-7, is GAGVSQTPSNKVTEKGKYVELRCDPISGHTALYWYRQSLGQGPEFLIYFQGTGAADDSGLPNDRFFAVRPEGSVSTLKIQRTERGDSAVYLCASSLGLAGRKGPSYEQYFGPGTRLTVT.

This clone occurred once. The chain's CDR3 is CASSQDRDSYEQYF. CDR3 DNA sequence: TGCGCCAGCAGCCAAGACCGGGACAGCTACGAGCAGTACTTC. The chain links TRBV4-3 to TRBJ2-7, with TRBD1 matching 7 bases. The germline gives CDR1 LGHNA, CDR2 YSLEER. With V trimmed by 0 bases and J by 3 bases, 2 bases remained unmatched. This CDR3 comprises 14 residues.

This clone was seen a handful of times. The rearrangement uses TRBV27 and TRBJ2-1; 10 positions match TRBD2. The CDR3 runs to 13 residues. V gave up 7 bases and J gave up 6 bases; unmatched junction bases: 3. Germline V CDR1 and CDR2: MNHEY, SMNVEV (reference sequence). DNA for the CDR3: TGTGCCAGCATCGCTAGCGGGAGCAATGAGCAGTTCTTC. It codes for CASIASGSNEQFF.

CDR3 sequence: CASSVFRGGDQKLFF. The CDR3, as DNA: TGTGCCAGCAGTGTTTTCAGGGGAGGGGATCAAAAACTGTTTTTT. The V gene is TRBV27, the J gene TRBJ1-4; perhaps TRBD1 as D (6 bases). The CDR3 has 15 amino acids. Germline assignment: CDR1 MNHEY and CDR2 SMNVEV (reference sequence). V gave up 5 bases and J gave up 9 bases, with 19 bases separating them.

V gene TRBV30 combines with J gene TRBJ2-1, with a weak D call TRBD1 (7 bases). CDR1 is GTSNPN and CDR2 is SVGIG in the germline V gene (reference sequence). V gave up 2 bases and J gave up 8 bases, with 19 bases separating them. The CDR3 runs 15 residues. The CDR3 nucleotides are TGTGCCTGGAGTCGCCCCCAGGGGGGAACCGATGAGCAGTTCTTC. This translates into CAWSRPQGGTDEQFF.

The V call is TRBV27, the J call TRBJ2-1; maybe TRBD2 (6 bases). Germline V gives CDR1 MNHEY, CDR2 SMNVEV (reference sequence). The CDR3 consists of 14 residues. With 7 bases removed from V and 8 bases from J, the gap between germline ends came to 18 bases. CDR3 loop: CASNRRGRRHEQFF. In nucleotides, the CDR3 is TGTGCCAGCAATAGGCGAGGGAGGAGACATGAGCAGTTCTTC.

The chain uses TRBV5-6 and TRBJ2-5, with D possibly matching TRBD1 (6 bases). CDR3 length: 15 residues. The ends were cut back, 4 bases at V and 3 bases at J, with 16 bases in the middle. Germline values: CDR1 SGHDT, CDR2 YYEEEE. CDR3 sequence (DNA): TGTGCCAGCAGCACGAACCGGGACAATAAAGAGACCCAGTACTTC. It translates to CASSTNRDNKETQYF.